Reported below is one T cell receptor (beta chain). This CDR3 has 12 amino acids. With 6 bases removed from V and 3 bases from J, the gap between germline ends came to 9 bases. CDR1 MDHEN and CDR2 SYDVKM come from the germline V gene. Original processing notes: Amplifying reference gene primers gave estimates of nucleated cell counts. Clones were read by immunoSEQ multiplex PCR, and TCRdb kept only the in-frame ones, dropping some. V and J calls and clone size come straight from that table; D and trimming were deduced from the DNA. The profile covers some 260,000 clones, with 75% to 95% appearing a single time and under 2.5% taken by the ten largest. These data originate in a study of blood T cell repertoires in COVID-19. The study counted Cohort 3 donors as recovered given two negative PCRs, clearance, or symptom resolution.

Specimen: PBMCs or T cells enriched from blood (not recorded which). V gene TRBV28 combines with J gene TRBJ2-7; no clear D. The origin of this receptor is a young woman who had recovered from COVID-19. DNA of the CDR3: TGTGCCAGCAGCCCCCCCGTCTACGAGCAGTACTTC. Protein: CASSPPVYEQYF.